Presented here are 32 T cell receptor beta chains from one specimen sequenced in a study of blood T cell repertoires in COVID-19. Here immunoSEQ multiplex PCR was the method, and the copy in TCRdb shows in-frame clones only, minus some. Of about 52,000 clones in the sample, approximately 83% were seen once. Sequenced material: peripheral blood. Receptor source: a man in his sixties or seventies with active COVID-19.

This chain uses TRBV28 with TRBJ1-4; D uncertain. The CDR3 is 15 residues long. CDR1 is MDHEN, CDR2 SYDVKM, per germline. The V end lost 4 bases, the J end lost 1 base, and 10 bases lay between the germline ends. CDR3 loop: CASSSPYETNEKLFF. The CDR3 DNA reads as TGTGCCAGCAGTTCCCCCTACGAAACTAATGAAAAACTGTTTTTT. The full variable domain, rest sourced from reference TRBV28 and TRBJ1-4, is DVKVTQSSRYLVKRTGEKVFLECVQDMDHENMFWYRQDPGLGLRLIYFSYDVKMKEKGDIPEGYSVSREKKERFSLILESASTNQTSMYLCASSSPYETNEKLFFGSGTQLSVL.

J is TRBJ1-1 and V is TRBV27; D not resolved. This CDR3 has 13 amino acids. The germline V gene encodes CDR1 MNHEY and CDR2 SMNVEV (reference sequence). The ends were cut back, 10 bases at V and 4 bases at J, with 16 bases in the middle. Written as DNA, the CDR3 is TGTGCCATCCGAGACGTTTCGGGCACTGAAGCTTTCTTT. This codes for CAIRDVSGTEAFF.

This sequence joins TRBV30 and TRBJ1-1; tentative D call: TRBD1 (5 bases). Trimming removed 4 bases at V and 11 bases at J, with 14 bases between. Germline values: CDR1 GTSNPN, CDR2 SVGIG (reference sequence). This CDR3 comprises 11 residues. The CDR3 nucleotides read TGTGCCTGGACCCCGGGGGGGTATGCTTTCTTT. It is translated as CAWTPGGYAFF. Full variable domain (outside the CDR3, taken from reference TRBV30 and TRBJ1-1): SQTIHQWPATLVQPVGSPLSLECTVEGTSNPNLYWYRQAAGRGLQLLFYSVGIGQISSEVPQNLSASRPQDRQFILSSKKLLLSDSGFYLCAWTPGGYAFFGQGTRLTVV.

This clone has only one observation. The genes are TRBV4-3 and TRBJ2-1; possibly TRBD2 for D (5 bases). CDR1 LGHNA and CDR2 YSLEER come from the germline V gene. V lost 1 base and J lost 7, with 14 bases in between. This CDR3 has 15 residues. CDR3 loop: CASSQVWASGNEQFF. CDR3 coding DNA: TGCGCCAGCAGCCAAGTTTGGGCGTCGGGAAATGAGCAGTTCTTC.

The chain recombines TRBV4-3 with TRBJ1-6, with 7 nucleotides matching TRBD1. The CDR3 sequence is 15 residues long. V lost 2 bases, J lost 8 bases, and 6 bases stayed unmatched. Germline CDR1 LGHNA, CDR2 YSLEER. CDR3 amino acids: CASSQTRQGDSPLHF. DNA of the CDR3: TGCGCCAGCAGCCAAACCCGACAGGGTGATTCACCCCTCCACTTT.

The rearrangement links TRBV5-4 to TRBJ2-1; D may be TRBD2 (6 bases). This CDR3 is 14 amino acids long. V gave up 4 bases and J gave up 3 bases, with 11 bases separating them. CDR1 is SGHNT, CDR2 YYREEE, per germline (reference sequence). In nucleotides, the CDR3 is TGTGCCAGCAGCACGACCGGGAGCTACAATGAGCAGTTCTTC. Its translation is CASSTTGSYNEQFF.

This chain connects TRBV11-2 to TRBJ2-1; 11 bases are shared with TRBD2. V was pared by 0 bases and J by 4 bases, with 5 bases of the junction left unmatched. Per germline, CDR1 SGHAT and CDR2 FQNNGV. The CDR3 sequence is 17 residues long. The CDR3 loop is CASSLELTSGAYNEQFF. The CDR3 DNA reads as TGTGCCAGCAGCTTAGAACTGACTAGCGGGGCTTACAATGAGCAGTTCTTC.

J is TRBJ2-7 and V is TRBV6-5; D is undetermined. CDR1 and CDR2 from the germline V gene are MNHEY and SVGAGI. The CDR3 extends over 11 amino acids. Trimming removed 6 bases at V and 4 bases at J, with 7 bases between. Here the CDR3 DNA reads TGTGCCAGCAGAGTCGGGTACGAGCAGTACTTC. Its translation is CASRVGYEQYF.

This rearrangement joins TRBV19 to TRBJ2-1, with D possibly being TRBD2 (5 bases). The germline V and J ends were trimmed by 10 bases and 8 bases, with 9 bases remaining between them. The CDR3 runs 10 residues. Germline V gene data show CDR1 as LNHDA and CDR2 as SQIVND (reference sequence). In DNA form, the CDR3 reads TGTGCCACCCCGGAGGATGAGCAGTTCTTC. Protein product: CATPEDEQFF.

The J gene is TRBJ1-3, the V gene TRBV4-1; D is unresolved. The CDR3 covers 18 residues. CDR1 MGHRA and CDR2 YSYEKL come from the germline V gene. V was pared by 4 bases and J by 0 bases, with 19 bases between. CDR3 sequence reads: CASSLLDFSKFSGNTIYF. The CDR3 DNA is TGCGCCAGCAGCCTACTGGACTTCTCAAAATTCTCTGGAAACACCATATATTTT.

The rearrangement joins TRBV6-5 to TRBJ1-1, with D perhaps TRBD1 (6 bases). There are 14 residues in the CDR3. V was cut by 6 bases and J by 2 bases, with 13 bases left in between. Per germline, CDR1 MNHEY and CDR2 SVGAGI. CDR3 amino acids: CASRKQGPNTEAFF. The CDR3 nucleotides are TGTGCCAGCAGAAAACAGGGCCCAAACACTGAAGCTTTCTTT.

This chain links TRBV7-9 with TRBJ2-3, with TRBD2 as a possible D gene (5 bases). Germline lookup yields CDR1 SEHNR and CDR2 FQNEAQ (reference sequence). V lost 5 bases and J lost 1, with 10 bases in between. The CDR3 has 14 amino acids. CDR3 in amino acids: CASSPPGGTDTQYF. Written as DNA, the CDR3 is TGTGCCAGCAGCCCCCCCGGGGGCACAGATACGCAGTATTTT.

This chain links TRBV6-5 with TRBJ2-7, with 7 bases fitting TRBD1. V dropped 6 bases and J dropped 6; count of bases not matched to a gene: 8. CDR3 length equals 13 residues. Germline CDR1 is MNHEY and CDR2 is SVGAGI. CDR3 nucleotides: TGTGCCAGCAGGATAGACAGGGTGGGCGAGCAGTACTTC. This gives the protein CASRIDRVGEQYF.

This clone was recorded only once. V is TRBV6-4 and J is TRBJ2-5, with 9 bases that match TRBD2. V dropped 3 bases and J dropped 4; count of bases not matched to a gene: 9. The CDR3 contains 16 residues. CDR1 is MRHNA and CDR2 is SNTAGT in the germline V gene. The CDR3 nucleotides read TGTGCCAGCAGTGAACCGGGGCAGCGGGGGGCAGAGACCCAGTACTTC. It is translated as CASSEPGQRGAETQYF.

The chain joins TRBV5-4 to TRBJ1-4; D remains unclear. CDR3 length: 16 amino acids. Germline values: CDR1 SGHNT, CDR2 YYREEE (reference sequence). With 1 base removed from V and 4 bases from J, the gap between germline ends came to 14 bases. The DNA of the CDR3 is TGTGCCAGCAGCTTGTCTTCCAACGGGGTTAATGAAAAACTGTTTTTT. Amino acids: CASSLSSNGVNEKLFF.

The gene calls are TRBV5-8 and TRBJ1-2; possible D gene TRBD1, 5 bases. From germline, CDR1 is SGHTS and CDR2 YDEGEE. The CDR3 length is 14 residues. V shed 0 bases and J shed 3 bases, with 9 bases lying between them. CDR3 residues: CASSLAGRDYGYTF. DNA of the CDR3: TGTGCCAGCAGCTTGGCAGGGCGCGACTATGGCTACACCTTC.

This sequence joins TRBV30 and TRBJ2-5, with 7 bases matching TRBD1. Looked up from germline, CDR1 is GTSNPN and CDR2 is SVGIG (reference sequence). The V gene end was trimmed by 5 bases and the J gene end by 6 bases; junction bases not matched to a gene: 6. This CDR3 has 12 residues. CDR3 loop: CAWDTGAKTQYF. The CDR3 DNA is TGTGCCTGGGATACAGGGGCAAAGACCCAGTACTTC.

The chain is built from TRBV9 and TRBJ2-7; 7 bases are a match to TRBD2. V gave up 0 bases and J gave up 3 bases; unmatched junction bases: 6. This CDR3 is built from 15 residues. Germline V gene sequence: CDR1 SGDLS, CDR2 YYNGEE. The CDR3 DNA reads TGTGCCAGCAGCGTAGAAGCCAGGGAGGGCTACGAGCAGTACTTC. Protein: CASSVEAREGYEQYF.

The chain carries TRBV29-1 and TRBJ2-7, with a tentative D call TRBD2 (5 bases). Deletions cut 6 bases from V and 0 bases from J, with 12 bases between. CDR3 size: 13 residues. In germline, CDR1 is SQVTM, CDR2 ANQGSEA. CDR3 sequence reads: CSVATRDSYEQYF. As DNA, the CDR3 is TGCAGCGTGGCTACTCGGGACTCCTACGAGCAGTACTTC.

In DNA, the CDR3 is TGTGCCAGTAGTATAGGGACAGGGAATTCACCCCTCCACTTT. Its translation is CASSIGTGNSPLHF. The chain has TRBV19 and TRBJ1-6; 8 bases are a match to TRBD1. Germline V lookup: CDR1 LNHDA, CDR2 SQIVND (reference sequence). V lost 1 base, J lost 7 bases, and 0 bases stayed unmatched. The CDR3 is 14 residues long.

The V call is TRBV20-1, the J call TRBJ2-7; tentative D call: TRBD1 (5 bases). The CDR3 contains 11 residues. CDR1 and CDR2 from the germline V gene are DFQATT and SNEGSKA (reference sequence). CDR3 nucleotide sequence: TGCAGCACGACCCAGGGCCACGAGCAGTACTTC. Residues: CSTTQGHEQYF.

V usage is TRBV7-9 and J usage is TRBJ1-2; weak D call: TRBD1 (5 bases). The V end lost 4 bases, the J end lost 11 bases, and 17 bases lay between the germline ends. The germline gives CDR1 SEHNR, CDR2 FQNEAQ (reference sequence). The CDR3 contains 13 residues. In DNA, the CDR3 is TGTGCCAGCAGCTCGCATAAACAGGTTTTTTACACCTTC. Translating it yields CASSSHKQVFYTF.

The sample holds one count of this clone. The chain has TRBV5-1 and TRBJ2-2, with D possibly being TRBD1 (6 bases). The ends were cut back, 0 bases at V and 5 bases at J, with 11 bases in the middle. Germline lookup yields CDR1 SGHRS and CDR2 YFSETQ. The CDR3 is made up of 15 amino acids. In nucleotides, the CDR3 is TGCGCCAGCAGCTTGGTGGGGGCGGAAACCGGGGAGCTGTTTTTT. Translating it yields CASSLVGAETGELFF.

The chain combines TRBV6-2 or TRBV6-3 with TRBJ2-1, with 12 nucleotides matching TRBD2. From germline, CDR1 is MNHEY and CDR2 SVGEGT. This CDR3 comprises 15 residues. V lost 6 bases to trimming and J lost 3 bases; unmatched junction nucleotides: 3. CDR3: CASSPGLAGYNEQFF. In DNA, the CDR3 is TGTGCCAGCAGCCCGGGACTAGCGGGCTACAATGAGCAGTTCTTC.

V is TRBV19 and J is TRBJ1-5; D not certain. Germline-derived CDR1 and CDR2 are LNHDA and SQIVND (reference sequence). The CDR3 consists of 15 residues. Trimming pared 5 bases from V and 2 bases from J, leaving 13 bases between. The CDR3 here is CASSGSGWGNQPQHF. CDR3 DNA: TGTGCCAGTAGTGGTTCCGGGTGGGGCAATCAGCCCCAGCATTTT.

This sequence joins TRBV28 and TRBJ2-7; 9 bases match TRBD1. Germline lookup yields CDR1 MDHEN and CDR2 SYDVKM. The CDR3 is made up of 13 amino acids. With 10 bases clipped from V and 3 bases from J, the junction kept 7 bases outside the gene matches. The chain's CDR3 is CAIVDRGGYEQYF. The DNA of the CDR3 is TGTGCCATCGTCGACAGGGGGGGCTACGAGCAGTACTTC.

V usage is TRBV19 and J usage is TRBJ2-7; 9 nucleotides align to TRBD1. Losses at the gene ends were 5 bases for V and 4 bases for J; bases not matched to a gene: 6. From germline, CDR1 is LNHDA and CDR2 SQIVND (reference sequence). There are 14 residues in the CDR3. Written as DNA, the CDR3 is TGTGCCAGTAGTCCGACAGGGGGACGGTACGAGCAGTACTTC. This gives the protein CASSPTGGRYEQYF.

CDR3: CASSLRRETQYF. In DNA, the CDR3 is TGTGCCAGCAGCCTCCGGAGGGAGACCCAGTACTTC. This chain joins TRBV14 and TRBJ2-5, with D possibly matching TRBD2 (5 bases). Germline CDR1 and CDR2: SGHDN and FVKESK. This CDR3 is built from 12 residues. Trimming took 4 bases from V and 5 from J, leaving 8 bases between them.

The CDR3 protein is CASSLDWTAINGYTF. The DNA of the CDR3 is TGTGCCAGCAGCTTAGATTGGACAGCTATTAATGGCTACACCTTC. The rearrangement joins TRBV11-2 to TRBJ1-2; possible D gene TRBD1, 6 bases. Trimming pared 0 bases from V and 6 bases from J, leaving 14 bases between. Germline loops: CDR1 SGHAT, CDR2 FQNNGV. The CDR3 is made up of 15 amino acids.

This chain uses TRBV6-5 with TRBJ2-7; 11 bases agree with TRBD1. Germline V CDR1 and CDR2: MNHEY, SVGAGI. The CDR3 has 15 residues. V shed 6 bases, J shed 4 bases, and the junction held 8 bases outside the gene matches. CDR3 sequence (DNA): TGTGCCAGCAGAAAAGGGACAGGGGGTTTGTACGAGCAGTACTTC. Translation gives CASRKGTGGLYEQYF.

The chain employs TRBV11-2 and TRBJ1-2; 9 positions agree with TRBD1. Per germline, CDR1 SGHAT and CDR2 FQNNGV. J lost 9 bases, V lost 2 bases, and 7 bases had no gene match. CDR3 length equals 14 residues. The CDR3 region has the DNA TGTGCCAGCAGCTTAATCCGGGACAGGGATAGCTACACCTTC. Its protein product is CASSLIRDRDSYTF.

The rearrangement links TRBV7-2 to TRBJ1-1; 8 bases are shared with TRBD1. Trimming took 4 bases from V and 4 from J; bases not matched to a gene: 8. Germline V gene sequence: CDR1 SGHTA, CDR2 FQGNSA. The CDR3 is 15 residues long. As DNA, the CDR3 is TGTGCCAGCAGCTCCCGGACAGGGAAGGGCACTGAAGCTTTCTTT. It encodes CASSSRTGKGTEAFF.